This TCR beta chain came from a study of T cells in Graves' hyperthyroidism and ophthalmopathy. The germline V gene has CDR1 PRHDT and CDR2 FYEKMQ (reference sequence). This CDR3 comprises 12 residues. V was trimmed by 3 bases and J by 11 bases, leaving 8 bases between them. Amplification of TCR beta CDR3 regions used RNA as the template. Researchers ran a first-round RT-PCR on the TCR CDR3 using the HTBI primer set. TCRdb fed the multiplex PCR reads into MiXCR, producing one record per CDR3 protein. The data show fewer than 500,000 distinct CDR3 sequences, with less than 15% seen just once and around 21% held by the top ten. With regard to this clonotype: Its cognate antigen is unknown.

Findings and caveats of the study: Ophthalmopathy was identified by the model a median roughly six months ahead of onset.

The material sequenced was blood. This receptor was taken from a man aged 25 to 40 with Graves' hyperthyroidism that later progressed to Graves' ophthalmopathy. The chain couples TRBV13 to TRBJ1-6, with D unclear. CDR3 in amino acids: CASSFGEAPLHF. The CDR3 DNA follows: TGTGCCAGCAGCTTCGGTGAAGCACCCCTCCACTTT.